The clone carrying this TCR beta chain was counted only a few times. The antigen remains unidentified. All gene names here are mouse names. Read sequence stops 1 residue before the CDR3 end, and the germline J gene provides the missing end. Germline assignment: CDR1 SNHLY and CDR2 FYNGKV (reference sequence). This CDR3 is 14 amino acids long. V dropped 4 bases and J dropped 0 bases, with 7 bases sitting between them. Described time point: mouse harvest day 7 after allogeneic transplant. The graft held 10^6 splenic CD5+ T cells and 10^7 T-cell-depleted bone marrow cells. The sample is drawn from a study of tissue T cells after allogeneic stem cell transplantation. Study results and limitations: Across patients, clones rarely overlapped, yet motif clusters were shared tissue-specifically. In patients and mice, blood and spleen missed much of tissue repertoire.

TCRdb's copy holds only in-frame clones and misses some; the assay was immunoSEQ multiplex PCR. The table lists roughly 7,300 clones, 50% to 55% of them singletons. Sequenced sample: lymph node tissue. The chain has TRBV3 and TRBJ1-3; no definite D call. The clonotype originates from a female BALB/c mouse given C57BL/6 T cells with graft-versus-host disease after an allogeneic hematopoietic cell transplant. The CDR3 spells CASSSQISGNTLYF. The CDR3 bases that were read are TGTGCCAGCAGCTCACAGATTTCTGGAAATACGCTCTAT.